This TCR beta chain was recovered during a study of cytomegalovirus exposure and HLA in healthy donors. All donors participated as healthy donors of bone marrow. Whole-study findings and limits: In vitro, three CMV-associated chains proved specific for CMV antigens.

This CDR3 is 13 amino acids long. Between the trimmed V and J ends, which lost 7 bases and 7 bases, there was a span of 14 bases. Germline V lookup: CDR1 MNHNS, CDR2 SASEGT. Primers: 60 Vbeta forward and 13 Jbeta reverse. Using immunoSEQ multiplex PCR, the repertoire was profiled, and TCRdb retains in-frame clones only, with some absent. Of roughly 97,000 clones in the sample, less than 10% were seen once. As to this clone: No antigen is known for it.

This receptor was obtained from a man between 45 and 60 years old in good health and CMV-seropositive. Sequencing was performed on PBMCs. The rearrangement links TRBV6-1 to TRBJ1-5; weak D call: TRBD1 (5 bases). The CDR3 region is CASTDQGRQPQHF. The CDR3 DNA sequence: TGTGCCAGCACTGACCAGGGCAGGCAGCCCCAGCATTTT.